The next 23 T cell receptor beta chains were all read from a single sample in a study of patients and donors after allogeneic stem cell transplantation. TCRdb ran MiXCR on the RT-PCR reads and lists one entry per CDR3 protein. Of about 960,000 distinct CDR3 sequences listed, around 17% are singletons. Sequencing used blood, either unsorted or a sorted T cell fraction (not recorded which). The source is a human donor who was either an allogeneic HSCT recipient or a stem cell or donor lymphocyte infusion donor (not recorded which). It is not recorded whose cells these are; they may come from a transplant donor.

The chain recombines TRBV9 with TRBJ2-5, with D tentatively TRBD1 (6 bases). The germline gives CDR1 SGDLS, CDR2 YYNGEE. This CDR3 spans 17 amino acids. Trimming shortened V by 4 bases and J by 4 bases, and 23 bases separated the two germline ends. The CDR3 here is CASSSGAGNGLGETQYF. The CDR3 DNA follows: TGTGCCAGCAGCTCAGGGGCAGGCAACGGGTTGGGAGAGACCCAGTACTTC.

This rearrangement joins TRBV7-3 to TRBJ2-1; D is uncertain. The germline gives CDR1 SGHTA, CDR2 FQGTGA. The CDR3 totals 14 residues. V was shortened by 5 bases and J by 4 bases, with 12 bases between the two germline ends. The CDR3: CASSLSSLYNEQFF. The CDR3, as DNA: TGTGCCAGCAGCCTTTCGTCCCTTTACAATGAGCAGTTCTTC.

The chain uses TRBV16 and TRBJ2-1; TRBD2 matches at 7 bases. J was trimmed by 5 bases and V by 0 bases; bases with no gene match: 4. The V gene's germline CDR1 is KGHSY and CDR2 FQNENV. This CDR3 has 15 residues. The CDR3 spells CASSQSSLADNEQFF. The CDR3 DNA follows: TGTGCCAGCAGCCAATCGAGCCTAGCGGACAATGAGCAGTTCTTC.

This clonotype turned up a few times. V and J are TRBV6-5 and TRBJ1-2; D not certain. The CDR3 is 13 residues long. The germline V and J ends were trimmed by 2 bases and 5 bases, with 9 bases remaining between them. Germline assignment: CDR1 MNHEY and CDR2 SVGAGI. The CDR3 DNA reads TGTGCCAGCAGTTACCGAAGGGATTATGGCTACACCTTC. It encodes CASSYRRDYGYTF.

The DNA of the CDR3 is TGTGCCATGCTGGGGGGGGCTTACGAGCAGTACTTC. It translates to CAMLGGAYEQYF. The chain employs TRBV10-3 and TRBJ2-7; D perhaps matches TRBD2 (7 bases). The V and J ends lost 9 bases and 4 bases respectively, with 13 bases between them. This CDR3 is built from 12 residues. Germline CDR1 reads ENHRY; CDR2 reads SYGVKD.

The sample holds a few counts of this clonotype. The chain couples TRBV24-1 to TRBJ2-7, with D possibly being TRBD1 or TRBD2 (5 bases each). The V end was cut by 2 bases, the J end by 7 bases, with 17 bases between. The CDR3 extends over 15 amino acids. Germline-derived CDR1 and CDR2 are KGHDR and SFDVKD. CDR3 sequence: CATSDSWAGTREQYF. CDR3 nucleotides: TGTGCCACCAGTGATTCCTGGGCAGGGACGAGGGAGCAGTACTTC.

The chain employs TRBV27 and TRBJ1-1; D is ambiguous. CDR3 size: 16 residues. CDR1 and CDR2 from the germline V gene are MNHEY and SMNVEV (reference sequence). V gave up 8 bases and J gave up 3 bases, with 22 bases separating them. Here the CDR3 DNA reads TGTGCCAGCTCCTCGCCCACCCCGCGGGGTCACACTGAAGCTTTCTTT. Protein sequence: CASSSPTPRGHTEAFF.

V usage is TRBV6-2 or TRBV6-3 and J usage is TRBJ2-3, with D tentatively TRBD1 or TRBD2 (5 bases each). The CDR3 length is 17 residues. In germline, CDR1 is MNHEY, CDR2 SVGEGT. V was shortened by 5 bases and J by 0 bases, with 18 bases between the two germline ends. In DNA, the CDR3 is TGTGCCAGCAGTCCTGGGACGGACGAATCTAGCACAGATACGCAGTATTTT. Protein sequence: CASSPGTDESSTDTQYF.

This clonotype was observed a handful of times. This chain connects TRBV9 to TRBJ2-1; possible D gene TRBD1, 5 bases. V lost 7 bases and J 3 bases, leaving 11 bases between the germline ends. The CDR3 contains 13 residues. Germline V gene sequence: CDR1 SGDLS, CDR2 YYNGEE. CDR3 DNA: TGTGCCAGCTCAAGGGGTATCTACAATGAGCAGTTCTTC. It is translated as CASSRGIYNEQFF. Combining the CDR3 with reference TRBV9 and TRBJ2-1 gives the whole variable domain DSGVTQTPKHLITATGQRVTLRCSPRSGDLSVYWYQQSLDQGLQFLIQYYNGEERAKGNILERFSAQQFPDLHSELNLSSLELGDSALYFCASSRGIYNEQFFGPGTRLTVL.

In this sample, this clonotype turned up a few times. This rearrangement joins TRBV4-1 to TRBJ2-2, with D possibly called TRBD1 or TRBD2 (6 bases each). There are 16 residues in the CDR3. Between the trimmed V and J ends, which lost 1 base and 6 bases, there was a span of 15 bases. Germline V CDR1 and CDR2: MGHRA, YSYEKL. CDR3 sequence (DNA): TGCGCCAGCAGCCAAGTCGGGGGCCCGGGTGCCGGGGAGCTGTTTTTT. This codes for CASSQVGGPGAGELFF.

The chain recombines TRBV12-5 with TRBJ2-5; 9 bases line up with TRBD2. The germline V gene encodes CDR1 LGHNT and CDR2 FRNRAP. V gave up 9 bases and J gave up 3 bases; unmatched junction bases: 8. The CDR3 has 14 residues. This CDR3 is CASSSGNGEETQYF. The DNA of the CDR3 is TGTGCTAGCTCTAGCGGGAACGGGGAAGAGACCCAGTACTTC.

This sequence joins TRBV3-1 and TRBJ2-3, with 9 bases identical to TRBD2. With V trimmed by 4 bases and J by 2 bases, 19 bases remained unmatched. Germline assignment: CDR1 LGHDT and CDR2 YNNKEL (reference sequence). CDR3 size: 20 residues. CDR3 DNA: TGTGCCAGCAGCCCCCGTGGGGCGGGAGGGCCTGGATCCTCCACAGATACGCAGTATTTT. Its protein product is CASSPRGAGGPGSSTDTQYF.

The chain has TRBV5-1 and TRBJ1-1; D unresolved. The CDR3 has 14 residues. Trimming pared 0 bases from V and 1 base from J, leaving 7 bases between. Germline V gene data show CDR1 as SGHRS and CDR2 as YFSETQ. CDR3 DNA: TGCGCCAGCAGCTTGGGAGACGCGAACACTGAAGCTTTCTTT. It is translated as CASSLGDANTEAFF.

The chain links TRBV30 to TRBJ1-6; D is possibly TRBD1 (5 bases). The V gene's germline CDR1 is GTSNPN and CDR2 SVGIG (reference sequence). The CDR3 covers 13 residues. CDR3 region: CAWAGAENSPLHF. The DNA of the CDR3 is TGTGCATGGGCCGGGGCGGAAAATTCACCCCTCCACTTT.

Only a few counts were recorded for this clonotype. The chain recombines TRBV7-2 with TRBJ2-7; 8 bases fit TRBD1. This CDR3 is built from 16 residues. Germline V lookup: CDR1 SGHTA, CDR2 FQGNSA. V lost 3 bases to trimming and J lost 1 base; unmatched junction nucleotides: 8. CDR3 nucleotide sequence: TGTGCCAGCAGCTTCCCGACGGACAGGGAATCCTACGAGCAGTACTTC. Translation: CASSFPTDRESYEQYF.

This clonotype has a handful of counts. The chain recombines TRBV10-2 with TRBJ2-1; D might be TRBD1 or TRBD2, each matching 5 bases. The germline V and J ends were trimmed by 6 bases and 0 bases, with 12 bases remaining between them. CDR1 is WSHSY and CDR2 is SAAADI in the germline V gene. This CDR3 has 15 amino acids. Here the CDR3 DNA reads TGCGCCAGCAGGGGGACCGCCAACTCCTACAATGAGCAGTTCTTC. Translation gives CASRGTANSYNEQFF.

The chain combines TRBV6-6 with TRBJ2-1; D ambiguous. The CDR3 contains 13 residues. CDR1 is MNHNY, CDR2 SVGAGI, per germline (reference sequence). The V and J ends lost 5 bases and 5 bases respectively, with 10 bases between them. The CDR3 loop is CASSVVYDNEQFF. The CDR3 DNA sequence: TGTGCCAGCAGTGTGGTTTACGACAATGAGCAGTTCTTC.

This clonotype was detected only a few times. This sequence joins TRBV10-3 and TRBJ1-6; 10 bases are shared with TRBD1. The germline V gene encodes CDR1 ENHRY and CDR2 SYGVKD. This CDR3 region has 14 residues. V trimming: 7 bases; J trimming: 10 bases; junction bases outside the gene matches: 7. The CDR3 loop is CAITKDRGLSPLHF. The CDR3 bases are TGTGCCATCACCAAAGACAGGGGGCTATCACCCCTCCACTTT.

The table lists this clonotype with a few counts. The rearrangement links TRBV7-9 to TRBJ2-2, with 7 bases that match TRBD1. J lost 7 bases, V lost 2 bases, and 7 bases had no gene match. The CDR3 sequence is 15 residues long. Germline V lookup: CDR1 SEHNR, CDR2 FQNEAQ (reference sequence). The CDR3 loop reads CASSLSGTVGGELFF. CDR3 in DNA: TGTGCCAGCAGCTTATCCGGGACAGTTGGCGGGGAGCTGTTTTTT.

In DNA form, the CDR3 reads TGTGCCAGCAGCCATTCGGTAGGGGATACGCAGTATTTT. Protein product: CASSHSVGDTQYF. The chain is built from TRBV3-1 and TRBJ2-3, with D hard to call. Germline CDR1 reads LGHDT; CDR2 reads YNNKEL (reference sequence). The CDR3 has 13 residues. Trimming stripped 3 bases from V and 6 bases from J, with 10 bases between.

A few counts support this clonotype. The chain employs TRBV2 and TRBJ2-3; TRBD1 agrees at 9 bases. The CDR3 sequence is 12 residues long. The trim removed 3 bases at V and 12 bases at J, leaving 4 bases unmatched. CDR1 SNHLY and CDR2 FYNNEI come from the germline V gene. The CDR3 sequence: CASSEQTGGQYF. The CDR3 coding sequence is TGTGCCAGCAGTGAGCAGACAGGGGGTCAGTATTTT.

In DNA form, the CDR3 reads TGTGCCAGCAGTAGACAGGCTGAGGGGTCCTACGAGCAGTACTTC. Translation gives CASSRQAEGSYEQYF. The gene calls are TRBV12-3 or TRBV12-4 and TRBJ2-7, with D possibly TRBD1 on 6 matching bases. This CDR3 is built from 15 residues. Trimming removed 5 bases at V and 1 base at J, with 15 bases between.

This chain links TRBV6-5 with TRBJ1-2; D gene uncertain. The ends were cut back, 2 bases at V and 1 base at J, with 11 bases in the middle. Germline V CDR1 and CDR2: MNHEY, SVGAGI. This CDR3 is 15 amino acids long. The CDR3 nucleotides are TGTGCCAGCAGTTACGGGTTGGGAGTTAACTATGGCTACACCTTC. Translating gives CASSYGLGVNYGYTF.